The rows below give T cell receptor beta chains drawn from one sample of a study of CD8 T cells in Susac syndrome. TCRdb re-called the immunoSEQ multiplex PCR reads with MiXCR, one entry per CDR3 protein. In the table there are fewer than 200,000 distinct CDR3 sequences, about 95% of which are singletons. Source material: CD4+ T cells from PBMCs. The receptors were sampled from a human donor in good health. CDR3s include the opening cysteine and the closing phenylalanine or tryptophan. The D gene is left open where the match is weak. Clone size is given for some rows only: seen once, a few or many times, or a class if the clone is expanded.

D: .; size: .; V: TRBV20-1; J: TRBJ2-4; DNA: TGCAGTGCTAGACCCTCGTCCAACATTCAGTACTTC; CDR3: CSARPSSNIQYF
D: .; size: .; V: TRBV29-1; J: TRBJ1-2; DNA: TGCAGCGTTGATAGCACCTATGGCTACACCTTC; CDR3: CSVDSTYGYTF
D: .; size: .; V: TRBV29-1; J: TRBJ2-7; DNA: TGCAGCGTTTTCGGCGGGGCTACCTACGAGCAGTACTTC; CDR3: CSVFGGATYEQYF
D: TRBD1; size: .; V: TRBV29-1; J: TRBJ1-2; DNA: TGCAGCGTTGACCGGCAGGGGGGTGGAGGTGGCTACACCTTC; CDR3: CSVDRQGGGGGYTF
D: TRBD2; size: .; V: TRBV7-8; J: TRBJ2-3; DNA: TGTGCCAGCAGCTTAGATAGCGGGAGGGTTGCAGATACGCAGTATTTT; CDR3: CASSLDSGRVADTQYF
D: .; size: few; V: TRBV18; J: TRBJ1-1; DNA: TGTGCCAGCTCTCCGACAGTGAACACTGAAGCTTTCTTT; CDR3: CASSPTVNTEAFF
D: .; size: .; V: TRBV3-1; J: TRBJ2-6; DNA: TGTGCCAGCAGCCAAGAGGGGCCTGGGGCCAACGTCCTGACTTTC; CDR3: CASSQEGPGANVLTF
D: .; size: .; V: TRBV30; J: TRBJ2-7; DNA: TGTGCCTGGAATACGGCTTCAGGCGAGCAGTACTTC; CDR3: CAWNTASGEQYF
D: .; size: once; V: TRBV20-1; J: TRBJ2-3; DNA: TGCAGTGCTCCCCAAGGGGGGAGGGCCGGAGATACGCAGTATTTT; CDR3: CSAPQGGRAGDTQYF
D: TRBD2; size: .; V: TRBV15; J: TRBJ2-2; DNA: TGTGCCACCGAGCGGGAGAAGGCCGGGGAGCTGTTTTTT; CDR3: CATEREKAGELFF
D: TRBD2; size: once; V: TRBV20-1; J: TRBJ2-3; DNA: TGCAGTGCTAGAATAGCGGGAGGTGTAGATACGCAGTATTTT; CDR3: CSARIAGGVDTQYF
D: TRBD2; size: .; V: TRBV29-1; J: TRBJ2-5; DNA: TGCAGCGTTGAAGTGCGGGGGGAGCAAGAGACCCAGTACTTC; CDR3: CSVEVRGEQETQYF
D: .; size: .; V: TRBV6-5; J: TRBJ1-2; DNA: TGTGCCACCTCACAGACACCCTATGGCTACACCTTC; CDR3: CATSQTPYGYTF
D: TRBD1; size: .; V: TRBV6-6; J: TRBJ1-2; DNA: TGTGCCGGGCAGCAAACAGGGGAGGTTTGGGGCTACACCTTC; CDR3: CAGQQTGEVWGYTF
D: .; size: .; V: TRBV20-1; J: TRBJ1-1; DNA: TGCAGTGTCCCGTTGCGCATGAACACTGAAGCTTTCTTT; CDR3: CSVPLRMNTEAFF
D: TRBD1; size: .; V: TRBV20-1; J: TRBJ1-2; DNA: TGCAGTGCTAGAGGAGGGACAGGCCAAGGCTACACCTTC; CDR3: CSARGGTGQGYTF
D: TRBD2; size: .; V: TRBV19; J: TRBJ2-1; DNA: TGTGCCAGTAGTATAAAGACTAGCCGCTCCCACAATGAGCAGTTCTTC; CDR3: CASSIKTSRSHNEQFF
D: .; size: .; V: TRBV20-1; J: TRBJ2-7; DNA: TGCAGTGCTAGTGGCGGGGTGGAGAACGAGCAGTACTTC; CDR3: CSASGGVENEQYF
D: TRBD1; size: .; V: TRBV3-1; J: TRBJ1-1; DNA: TGTGCCAGCAGCCAAGTAACAGGGGGCGAGCCTGAAGCTTTCTTT; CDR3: CASSQVTGGEPEAFF
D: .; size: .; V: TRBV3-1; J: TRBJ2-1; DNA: TGTGCCAGCAGCCAAGCCAGGGTCAGTGAGCAGTTCTTC; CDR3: CASSQARVSEQFF
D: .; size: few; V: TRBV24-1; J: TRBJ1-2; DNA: TGTGCCACCAGTGATCGACGAGGCGTAAGCTATGGCTACACCTTC; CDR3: CATSDRRGVSYGYTF
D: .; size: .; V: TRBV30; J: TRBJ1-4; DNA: TGTGCCTGGGGGAAGGGGGGAAACAGTGAAAAACTGTTTTTT; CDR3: CAWGKGGNSEKLFF
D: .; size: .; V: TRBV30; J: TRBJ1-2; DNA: TGTGCCTGGAGCACTCAGACAGAGGTTGGCTACACCTTC; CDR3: CAWSTQTEVGYTF
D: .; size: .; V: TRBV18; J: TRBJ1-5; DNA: TGTGCCAGCTCACCCCCGACAGAACGCAATCAGCCCCAGCATTTT; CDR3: CASSPPTERNQPQHF
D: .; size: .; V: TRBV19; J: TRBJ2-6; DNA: TGTGCCAGTAGCCCCAGGGGCAAAGGGGCCAACGTCCTGACTTTC; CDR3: CASSPRGKGANVLTF
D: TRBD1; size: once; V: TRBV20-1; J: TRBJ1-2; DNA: TGCAGTGCCCCCGACAGGGTCCGGGCGGGCGGCTACACCTTC; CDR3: CSAPDRVRAGGYTF
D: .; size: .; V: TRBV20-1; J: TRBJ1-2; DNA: TGCAGTGCTAGAGATGACAGCTATGGCTACACCTTC; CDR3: CSARDDSYGYTF
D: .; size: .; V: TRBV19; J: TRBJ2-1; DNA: TGTGCCAGTAGACTAGGCTTGCACAATGAGCAGTTCTTC; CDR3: CASRLGLHNEQFF
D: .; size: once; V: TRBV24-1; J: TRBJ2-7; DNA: TGTGCCACCAGTGATTTAGGCGGCGAGCAGTACTTC; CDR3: CATSDLGGEQYF
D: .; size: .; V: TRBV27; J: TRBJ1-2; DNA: TGTGCCAGCAGTGGGCTGCCTTTGAGTGGCTACACCTTC; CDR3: CASSGLPLSGYTF
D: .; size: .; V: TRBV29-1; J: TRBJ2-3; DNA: TGCAGCGTCCCACGGGGCTCTGGGGGGAGCACAGATACGCAGTATTTT; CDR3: CSVPRGSGGSTDTQYF
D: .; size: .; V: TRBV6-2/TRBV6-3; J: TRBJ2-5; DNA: TGTGCCAGCAGTTACGACGTACCGCAAGAGACCCAGTACTTC; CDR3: CASSYDVPQETQYF
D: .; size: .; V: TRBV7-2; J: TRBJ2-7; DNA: TGTGCCAGCAGCTCCGCCCCCGGGGGTTCCTACGAGCAGTACTTC; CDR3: CASSSAPGGSYEQYF
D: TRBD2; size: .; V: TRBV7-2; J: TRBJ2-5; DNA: TGTGCCAGCAGCTCCGGACTAGCGGCCGGAGAGACCCAGTACTTC; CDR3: CASSSGLAAGETQYF
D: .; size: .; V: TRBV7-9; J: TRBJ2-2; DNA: TGTGCCAGCAGCTTATCGACAGGAGTGAACACCGGGGAGCTGTTTTTT; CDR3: CASSLSTGVNTGELFF
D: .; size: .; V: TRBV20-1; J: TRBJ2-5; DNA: TGCAGTGGTGGAGGGCACGAGACCCAGTACTTC; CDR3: CSGGGHETQYF
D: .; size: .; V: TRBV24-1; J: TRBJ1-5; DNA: TGTGCCACCAGACCGGGCCGCAATCAGCCCCAGCATTTT; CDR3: CATRPGRNQPQHF
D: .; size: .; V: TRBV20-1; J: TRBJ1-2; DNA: TGCAGTGCTAGAGGAAGACCCGGGGACTATGGCTACACCTTC; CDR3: CSARGRPGDYGYTF
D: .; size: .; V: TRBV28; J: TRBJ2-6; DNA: TGTGCCAGCACCACAGGGAGCTCTGGGGCCAACGTCCTGACTTTC; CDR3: CASTTGSSGANVLTF
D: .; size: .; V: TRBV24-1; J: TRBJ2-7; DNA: TGTGCCACCTCGACACCTTCCAACTCCTACGAGCAGTACTTC; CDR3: CATSTPSNSYEQYF
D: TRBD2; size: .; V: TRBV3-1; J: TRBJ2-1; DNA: TGTGCCAGCGGGAGCGGGAGGGTCTACAATGAGCAGTTCTTC; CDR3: CASGSGRVYNEQFF
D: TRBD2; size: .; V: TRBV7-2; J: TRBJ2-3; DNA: TGTGCCAGCAGCTGGACTAGCGGGAGCACAGATACGCAGTATTTT; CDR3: CASSWTSGSTDTQYF
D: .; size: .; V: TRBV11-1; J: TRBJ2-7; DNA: TGTGCCAGCAGCGTTACCTACGAGCAGTACTTC; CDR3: CASSVTYEQYF
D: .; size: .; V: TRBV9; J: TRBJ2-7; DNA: TGTGCCAGCAGCGGGCCCACCCCTTCCGAGCAGTACTTC; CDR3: CASSGPTPSEQYF
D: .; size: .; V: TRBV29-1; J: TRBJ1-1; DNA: TGCAGCGTTGCAAGCACAATGAACACTGAAGCTTTCTTT; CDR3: CSVASTMNTEAFF
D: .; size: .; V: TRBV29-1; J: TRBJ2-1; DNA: TGCAGCACTGCCAAGACTAGTGTCAATGAGCAGTTCTTC; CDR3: CSTAKTSVNEQFF
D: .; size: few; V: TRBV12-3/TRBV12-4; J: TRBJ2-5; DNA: TGTGCCAGCAGTATGCAGGGCCAAGAGACCCAGTACTTC; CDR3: CASSMQGQETQYF
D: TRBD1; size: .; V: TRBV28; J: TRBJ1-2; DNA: TGTGCCAGCACCCCCCCCGGACAGGGGTGGGGCTACACCTTC; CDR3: CASTPPGQGWGYTF
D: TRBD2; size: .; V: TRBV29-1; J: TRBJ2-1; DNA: TGCAGCGTTGATACTAGCGGGAGTAGGAATGAGCAGTTCTTC; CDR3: CSVDTSGSRNEQFF
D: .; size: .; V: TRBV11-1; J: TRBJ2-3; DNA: TGTGCCAGCGAACTTCCGGACGGGACAGATACGCAGTATTTT; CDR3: CASELPDGTDTQYF
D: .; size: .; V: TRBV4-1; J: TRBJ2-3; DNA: TGCGCCAGCAGCCAAGATCGAGGTCCGGGGACGCAGTATTTT; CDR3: CASSQDRGPGTQYF
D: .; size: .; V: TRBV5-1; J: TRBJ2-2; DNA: TGCGCCAGCACCCGTTCCGGGGAGCTGTTTTTT; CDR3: CASTRSGELFF
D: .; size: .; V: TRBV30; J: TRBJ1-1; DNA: TGTGCCTTAACCCCGGGTCTCCTACGGGCAGCTTTCTTT; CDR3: CALTPGLLRAAFF
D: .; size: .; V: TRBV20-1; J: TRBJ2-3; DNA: TGCAGTGCGCATAGTGGGTCAGATACGCAGTATTTT; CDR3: CSAHSGSDTQYF
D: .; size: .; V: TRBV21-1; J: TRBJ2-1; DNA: TGTGCCAGCAGCCTGAGCGGGAGAGATGAGCAGTTCTTC; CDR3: CASSLSGRDEQFF
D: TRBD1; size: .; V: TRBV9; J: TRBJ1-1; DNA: TGTGCCAGCAGCGCTCTGACAGGGGGCTGGACTGAAGCTTTCTTT; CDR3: CASSALTGGWTEAFF
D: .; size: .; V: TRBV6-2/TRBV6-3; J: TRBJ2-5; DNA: TGTGCCAGCAGTTACCCGGAGACCCAGTACTTC; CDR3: CASSYPETQYF
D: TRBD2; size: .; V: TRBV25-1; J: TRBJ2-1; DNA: TGTGCCAGCAGTGAATCCCTGGGGCGGGAGTCCTACAATGAGCAGTTCTTC; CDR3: CASSESLGRESYNEQFF
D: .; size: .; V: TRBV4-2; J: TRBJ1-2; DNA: TGTGCCAGCAGCCAAGATTACGGACTTGTCTATGGCTACACCTTC; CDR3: CASSQDYGLVYGYTF
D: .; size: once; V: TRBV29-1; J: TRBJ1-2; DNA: TGCAGCGGCCAAAGGGGGAATGGCTACACCTTC; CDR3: CSGQRGNGYTF